Listed below are T cell receptor beta chains from one sample, sequenced in a study of cytomegalovirus exposure and HLA in healthy donors. Sequenced by immunoSEQ multiplex PCR; TCRdb stores in-frame clones only, minus some. The sample lists more than 200,000 clones; about 80% were seen once. Sequencing input: PBMCs. Receptors originate from a girl aged 5-17 years in good health and CMV-seronegative. The conserved cysteine and the conserved F or W are not part of the CDR3 here. A D gene is named only where the DNA matches it firmly.

V gene: TRBV7-8
J gene: TRBJ1-4
D gene: -
CDR3 protein: ASSLGGSGGRREKLF

V gene: TRBV7-9
J gene: TRBJ2-5
D gene: -
CDR3 protein: ASSEEKAQY

V gene: TRBV2
J gene: TRBJ1-5
D gene: -
CDR3 protein: ASSGTEHSNQPQH

V gene: TRBV9
J gene: TRBJ1-5
D gene: -
CDR3 protein: ASSVGQSNQPQH

V gene: TRBV19
J gene: TRBJ2-1
D gene: TRBD2
CDR3 protein: ASSGGLAYYDEQF

V gene: TRBV7-2
J gene: TRBJ2-7
D gene: TRBD2
CDR3 protein: ASSSGLAETISYEQY

V gene: TRBV11-2
J gene: TRBJ2-5
D gene: -
CDR3 protein: ASSFSGLVETQY

V gene: TRBV28
J gene: TRBJ1-1
D gene: -
CDR3 protein: ASSLQETVETEAF

V gene: TRBV5-1
J gene: TRBJ1-2
D gene: TRBD1
CDR3 protein: ASSRPGQRYGYT

V gene: TRBV18
J gene: TRBJ2-1
D gene: -
CDR3 protein: ASSPSRLPRDNEQF

V gene: TRBV11-3
J gene: TRBJ2-2
D gene: TRBD1
CDR3 protein: ASSFGTGGGTGELF

V gene: TRBV11-3
J gene: TRBJ2-4
D gene: -
CDR3 protein: ASSLESNLAKNIQY

V gene: TRBV7-9
J gene: TRBJ2-1
D gene: TRBD2
CDR3 protein: ASSYSGRGYNEQF

V gene: TRBV5-1
J gene: TRBJ1-4
D gene: -
CDR3 protein: ASSIPSGDPNEKLF

V gene: TRBV7-2
J gene: TRBJ1-1
D gene: -
CDR3 protein: ASSQPDGMYTEAF

V gene: TRBV5-6
J gene: TRBJ2-1
D gene: -
CDR3 protein: ASSLSPVNEQF

V gene: TRBV7-2
J gene: TRBJ1-1
D gene: -
CDR3 protein: ASSFYGSFTEAF